This T cell receptor beta chain was obtained from a study of shared clonotypes between healthy human individuals. Points from the study as a whole: Among donors, sharing of clonotypes was expected to be affected by sequencing depth. Among the subsets, naive ones generally showed larger estimated richness than memory ones.

With 0 bases removed from V and 2 bases from J, the gap between germline ends came to 11 bases. Germline V gene lookup returns CDR1 MGHRA and CDR2 YSYEKL. The length of the CDR3 is 16 residues. Clones were sequenced by immunoSEQ multiplex PCR, and TCRdb holds only the in-frame ones, with some missing. The table shows about 1 million clones, with around 74% occurring only once. Those who donated were healthy HIV-negative adults, with no recent acute infections or vaccinations reported. In its sample, this clone was seen once. Its target is unknown. This TCR was recovered from a man younger than 35 in good health. Sequencing was done on a sample of memory CD4+ T cells sorted from blood. Indicated subset: CD45RA-negative fraction. The gene calls are TRBV4-1 and TRBJ1-3; D remains ambiguous. CDR3 coding DNA: TGCGCCAGCAGCCAAGATCAAGGGAGGGCTGGAAACACCATATATTTT. Translating gives CASSQDQGRAGNTIYF.